One and the same sample provided the 19 T cell receptor beta chains below, sequenced in a study of cytotoxic CD8 clonotypes in ibrutinib-treated CLL (dated by TCRdb to about 2021). In light of the paper, this sample's time point label describes: approximately 25 months on ibrutinib. Preparation of the library involved the immunoSEQ multiplex PCR assay. Not all clones reach the TCRdb copy of this immuneACCESS table, which keeps in-frame sequences only. Checked studies attribute under half of the gap to unresolved V genes and leave the rest unexplained. In all, the sample holds some 100,000 clones, and 58% of those were seen once. The ten largest clonotypes hold roughly 35% of the sample. The sequencing here drew on PBMCs, taken after 24 months of ibrutinib treatment. The source of these receptors is a human donor with chronic lymphocytic leukemia.

This clone was observed a handful of times. The chain recombines TRBV7-2 with TRBJ1-2, with a weak D call TRBD1 (5 bases). With 1 base removed from V and 2 bases from J, the gap between germline ends came to 8 bases. Germline CDR1 SGHTA, CDR2 FQGNSA. The CDR3 covers 14 residues. As DNA, the CDR3 is TGTGCCAGCAGCTTAGACCCAGGGAACTATGGCTACACCTTC. Encoded protein: CASSLDPGNYGYTF.

V gene TRBV7-8 combines with J gene TRBJ2-6; a weak D match, TRBD1 (5 bases). Germline CDR1 is SGHVS and CDR2 is FQNEAQ. Trimming removed 4 bases at V and 4 bases at J, with 11 bases between. This CDR3 region has 15 residues. The CDR3 sequence is CASSSPGWGANVLTF. The CDR3 DNA sequence: TGTGCCAGCAGCTCGCCAGGGTGGGGGGCCAACGTCCTGACTTTC.

The chain is built from TRBV19 and TRBJ2-3; TRBD1 matches at 7 bases. The CDR3 runs 15 residues. V lost 5 bases and J lost 0; bases outside the gene matches: 5. The germline gives CDR1 LNHDA, CDR2 SQIVND (reference sequence). As DNA, the CDR3 is TGTGCCAGTAGTGGGACAGTTTCTAGCACAGATACGCAGTATTTT. Protein sequence: CASSGTVSSTDTQYF.

This clone was seen a few times. The rearrangement links TRBV7-3 to TRBJ2-2; D may be TRBD2 (6 bases). This CDR3 contains 14 residues. The V gene lost 6 bases and the J gene lost 0 bases, with 8 bases spanning the gap. Germline lookup yields CDR1 SGHTA and CDR2 FQGTGA. The CDR3 region has the DNA TGTGCCAGCAGTAGCGGCGCGAACACCGGGGAGCTGTTTTTT. Translated: CASSSGANTGELFF.

For the CDR3, the DNA is TGTGCCAGCAGTTTACGGGGAGTTGATAGCAATCAGCCCCAGCATTTT. It codes for CASSLRGVDSNQPQHF. V usage is TRBV6-6 and J usage is TRBJ1-5; D is unclear. The V end was cut by 4 bases, the J end by 0 bases, with 13 bases between. CDR1 is MNHNY, CDR2 SVGAGI, per germline (reference sequence). The CDR3 runs to 16 residues.

The rearrangement links TRBV16 to TRBJ1-2, with 11 bases fitting TRBD1. CDR1 and CDR2 from the germline V gene are KGHSY and FQNENV. V was clipped by 7 bases and J by 8 bases; unmatched bases: 6. The CDR3 totals 13 residues. The CDR3: CASTLDRGHGYTF. The CDR3 DNA is TGTGCCAGCACCTTGGACAGGGGGCACGGCTACACCTTC. Full variable domain (remainder filled in from reference TRBV16 and TRBJ1-2): GEEVAQTPKHLVRGEGQKAKLYCAPIKGHSYVFWYQQVLKNEFKFLISFQNENVFDETGMPKERFSAKCLPNSPCSLEIQATKLEDSAVYFCASTLDRGHGYTFGSGTRLTVV.

The chain uses TRBV5-6 and TRBJ1-2; 12 bases are shared with TRBD1. The CDR3 runs 15 residues. Per the germline V gene, CDR1 is SGHDT and CDR2 is YYEEEE. Trimming cost V 4 bases and J 7 bases; bases outside gene matches: 8. CDR3 bases: TGTGCCAGCAGCCCGCTGGGACAGGGGGCATCTGGCTACACCTTC. It encodes CASSPLGQGASGYTF.

The chain links TRBV9 to TRBJ2-3; D remains ambiguous. Per the germline V gene, CDR1 is SGDLS and CDR2 is YYNGEE. The CDR3 loop spans 13 amino acids. Trimming removed 6 bases from V and 0 bases from J, with 8 bases in between. The CDR3 coding sequence is TGTGCCAGCACCAAGGACAGCACAGATACGCAGTATTTT. Encoded protein: CASTKDSTDTQYF.

V usage is TRBV5-1 and J usage is TRBJ2-7; D is perhaps TRBD2 (5 bases). Germline V gene sequence: CDR1 SGHRS, CDR2 YFSETQ. CDR3 length: 14 amino acids. V gave up 0 bases and J gave up 5 bases, with 12 bases separating them. The CDR3 sequence: CASSLERVEDEQYF. CDR3 DNA sequence: TGCGCCAGCAGCTTGGAACGGGTGGAGGACGAGCAGTACTTC.

The chain joins TRBV9 to TRBJ2-3; the D gene is possibly TRBD2 (7 bases). Trimming stripped 2 bases from V and 0 bases from J, with 10 bases between. Germline lookup yields CDR1 SGDLS and CDR2 YYNGEE. This CDR3 comprises 15 residues. CDR3 bases: TGTGCCAGCAGCGTCGGGGGGCGCAGCACAGATACGCAGTATTTT. Its protein is CASSVGGRSTDTQYF.

The chain joins TRBV30 to TRBJ1-1, with a weak D call TRBD1 (5 bases). Trimming pared 4 bases from V and 5 bases from J, leaving 14 bases between. The CDR3 runs 13 residues. Germline V gives CDR1 GTSNPN, CDR2 SVGIG (reference sequence). CDR3 amino acids: CAWIAGGVTEAFF. The CDR3 nucleotides are TGTGCCTGGATCGCCGGGGGGGTGACTGAAGCTTTCTTT.

The chain is built from TRBV10-3 and TRBJ2-1, with D uncertain. Per germline, CDR1 ENHRY and CDR2 SYGVKD. The CDR3 is 13 amino acids. V lost 7 bases and J lost 0, with 7 bases in between. This CDR3 reads CAIKNFSYNEQFF. The DNA of the CDR3 is TGTGCCATCAAGAACTTCTCCTACAATGAGCAGTTCTTC.

This clone appeared a few times. The chain joins TRBV27 to TRBJ2-2; D assignment may be TRBD1 or TRBD2 (5 bases each). V lost 3 bases, J lost 2 bases, and 10 bases lay in between. Germline lookup yields CDR1 MNHEY and CDR2 SMNVEV (reference sequence). The CDR3 consists of 15 residues. CDR3 DNA: TGTGCCAGCAGTTTCGAGGGGCCCAACACCGGGGAGCTGTTTTTT. This translates into CASSFEGPNTGELFF.

In this sample, this clone turned up a few times. The CDR3 DNA is TGCAGCGCATACGAGGGGGATGAAAAACTGTTTTTT. As protein: CSAYEGDEKLFF. The gene calls are TRBV29-1 and TRBJ1-4; maybe TRBD1 (6 bases). Per the germline V gene, CDR1 is SQVTM and CDR2 is ANQGSEA. Trimming left V 7 bases short and J 6 bases short, with 12 bases between. This CDR3 region has 12 residues.

The chain combines TRBV6-1 with TRBJ2-7; the D call may be TRBD1 or TRBD2 (5 bases each). The CDR3 totals 16 residues. CDR1 is MNHNS, CDR2 SASEGT, per germline. V lost 4 bases to trimming and J lost 2 bases, with 18 bases between them. The CDR3: CASSGVGGVGTYEQYF. In DNA form, the CDR3 reads TGTGCCAGCAGTGGGGTTGGGGGAGTAGGGACCTACGAGCAGTACTTC.

The table lists this clone with a few counts. The rearrangement joins TRBV5-6 to TRBJ1-6; D is uncertain. Germline-derived CDR1 and CDR2 are SGHDT and YYEEEE. The V end lost 2 bases, the J end lost 15 bases, and 21 bases lay between the germline ends. The CDR3 loop spans 15 amino acids. CDR3 in DNA: TGTGCCAGCAGCTTCGGTTCCCGGGAAGCCTCCCGCCTCCACTTT. It encodes CASSFGSREASRLHF.

This chain joins TRBV15 and TRBJ1-3; 8 bases are a match to TRBD1. In germline, CDR1 is LNHNV, CDR2 YYDKDF (reference sequence). V shed 3 bases, J shed 0 bases, and the junction held 1 base outside the gene matches. The CDR3 totals 15 residues. CDR3 nucleotides: TGTGCCACCAGCAGGGACAGGGCCTCTGGAAACACCATATATTTT. Translated: CATSRDRASGNTIYF.

This clone has only a few counts. The V and J genes are TRBV10-2 and TRBJ2-5; the D gene is possibly TRBD1 (6 bases). From germline, CDR1 is WSHSY and CDR2 SAAADI. V was clipped by 5 bases and J by 4 bases, with 8 bases between them. This CDR3 has 12 residues. In DNA form, the CDR3 reads TGCGCCAGCAGTATACAGGGAGAGACCCAGTACTTC. This encodes CASSIQGETQYF.

This rearrangement joins TRBV6-5 to TRBJ2-1; D gene uncertain. V was cut by 4 bases and J by 5 bases, with 9 bases left in between. The germline CDR1 and CDR2 sequences are MNHEY and SVGAGI. This CDR3 is 13 amino acids long. CDR3 in DNA: TGTGCCAGCAGTTTCGGCCCAAACAATGAGCAGTTCTTC. Its protein product is CASSFGPNNEQFF.